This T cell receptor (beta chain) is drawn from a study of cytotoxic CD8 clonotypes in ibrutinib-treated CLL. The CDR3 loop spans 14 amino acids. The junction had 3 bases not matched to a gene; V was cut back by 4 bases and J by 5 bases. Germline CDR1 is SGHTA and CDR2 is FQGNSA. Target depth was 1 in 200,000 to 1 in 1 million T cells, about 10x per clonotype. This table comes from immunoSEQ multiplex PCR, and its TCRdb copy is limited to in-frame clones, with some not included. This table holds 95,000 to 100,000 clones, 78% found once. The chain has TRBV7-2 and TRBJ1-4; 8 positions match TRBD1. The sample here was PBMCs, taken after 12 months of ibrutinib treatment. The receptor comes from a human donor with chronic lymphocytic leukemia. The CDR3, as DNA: TGTGCCAGCAGCTCTCGACAGGGGAATGAAAAACTGTTTTTT. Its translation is CASSSRQGNEKLFF.